Included here is one TCR beta chain sequence, with context. The source of the sample is a study of CXCR3-negative and CXCR3-positive naive CD8 T cells. The germline CDR1 and CDR2 sequences are SGHVS and FNYEAQ. The CDR3 length is 15 residues. 5' RACE with UMI labels generated the TRB cDNA libraries. TCRdb reanalyzed the 5' RACE reads, giving one entry per CDR3 protein sequence and no DNA. The sample totals 40,000 to 55,000 distinct CDR3 sequences. The chain carries TRBV7-6 and TRBJ2-7; the D call of TRBD2 rests on TCRdb alone, since no DNA is present to check it. The sequenced sample was naive CXCR3- CD8+ T cells from blood. Subset defined: CD45RO-CCR7+CD27+CD95- naive CD8+ T cells lacking CXCR3 (TNR3-). This TCR derives from a human donor in good health. Some clones in this sample may be carry-over from other donors' samples. This chain's CDR3 is CASSRAEGSSYEQYF.